This T cell receptor (beta chain) was recorded in a study of T-cell reconstitution after alpha-beta-depleted transplantation in children. Study-wide findings and caveats: High day-60 TCRbeta diversity in some patients came from surviving recipient T cells and thymic progenitors.

Preparing the TCRbeta library involved the use of unique molecular identifiers. TCRdb itself ran the PCR reads through MiXCR, one entry per CDR3 protein. Of under 250,000 distinct CDR3 sequences listed, 20% to 30% were seen once; the top ten hold about 5%. To note about this clonotype: The antigen remains undetermined.

V was cut by 0 bases and J by 5 bases, with 14 bases left in between. The germline gives CDR1 MGHRA, CDR2 YSYEKL. This CDR3 has 15 residues. The sequence was collected from a female patient aged 2-10 years who had a stem cell transplant for congenital amegakaryocytic thrombocytopenia, so the T cells may come from the graft donor. The sequencing here drew on PBMCs, mostly from graft donor cells, taken 360 days after TCRalphabeta/CD19-depleted stem cell transplant. The rearrangement links TRBV4-1 to TRBJ2-7; D possibly corresponds to TRBD1 (5 bases). For the CDR3, the DNA is TGCGCCAGCAGCCAAGATCAAGCACAGGTCGACGAGCAGTACTTC. This translates into CASSQDQAQVDEQYF.